Described below is a single T cell receptor (beta chain) sequence and its context. The target antigen is unknown. These data come from a study of blood T cells in healthy people across ages. Study-level results: Greater diversity and more naive CD4+ cells were seen in long-lived donors than in aged donors.

Then a second PCR, running roughly 6 to 12 cycles, was carried out with a sample-barcoded 5' primer and a J-beta primer mix. Individual samples furnished no less than 2.5 million CDR3-containing paired-end reads apiece. TCRdb reprocessed the 5' RACE reads with MiXCR, giving one entry per CDR3 protein. The sample has 1.5 million to 2 million distinct CDR3 sequences, 28% seen once; the top ten hold approximately 7.7%. Material for sequencing was blood. This receptor was taken from a woman aged 25-40 years in good health.

The CDR3 is CASSPREAGGPEGEQYF. The CDR3 DNA sequence: TGTGCCAGCTCACCACGGGAAGCGGGAGGGCCTGAGGGGGAGCAGTACTTC. The chain combines TRBV18 with TRBJ2-7; 10 bases map to TRBD2. V was clipped by 1 base and J by 7 bases; unmatched bases: 13. The germline CDR1 and CDR2 sequences are KGHSH and LQKENI. The CDR3 is 17 amino acids.